A single sample is the source of the 4 T cell receptor beta chains below, sequenced in a study of cytomegalovirus exposure and HLA in healthy donors (dated by TCRdb to the late 2010s). The library was generated by the immunoSEQ multiplex PCR assay. The multiplex PCR relied on a mix of 60 forward primers for TCR Vbeta segments and 13 reverse primers for TCR Jbeta segments. TCRdb limited this immuneACCESS table to in-frame rearrangements with V and J called. A share of clones is missing; checked studies link under half to unresolved V genes, and the rest is unexplained. This sample lists about 150,000 clones; around 76% were detected once. About 1.6% of the sample lies in the top ten. The sequenced sample consisted of PBMCs. These receptors were obtained from a man in his forties or fifties in good health and CMV-seronegative.

V and J are TRBV19 and TRBJ1-3, with 7 bases fitting TRBD1. This CDR3 spans 16 amino acids. Germline CDR1 and CDR2: LNHDA and SQIVND (reference sequence). V was pared by 7 bases and J by 0 bases, with 9 bases of the junction left unmatched. CDR3 nucleotide sequence: TGTGCCAGTACCGAGGGACAGCTACCCTCTGGAAACACCATATATTTT. Encoded protein: CASTEGQLPSGNTIYF.

V usage is TRBV5-1 and J usage is TRBJ2-7, with TRBD2 identical over 7 bases. Per the germline V gene, CDR1 is SGHRS and CDR2 is YFSETQ. The trim removed 4 bases at V and 0 bases at J, leaving 4 bases unmatched. CDR3 size: 14 residues. The CDR3 DNA follows: TGCGCCAGCAGCCCTAGGGACTACTCCTACGAGCAGTACTTC. It is translated as CASSPRDYSYEQYF. The entire variable domain, with the rest obtained from reference TRBV5-1 and TRBJ2-7, is as follows: KAGVTQTPRYLIKTRGQQVTLSCSPISGHRSVSWYQQTPGQGLQFLFEYFSETQRNKGNFPGRFSGRQFSNSRSEMNVSTLELGDSALYLCASSPRDYSYEQYFGPGTRLTVT.

V and J are TRBV6-6 and TRBJ1-4; 7 bases align to TRBD1. The length of the CDR3 is 15 residues. In germline, CDR1 is MNHNY, CDR2 SVGAGI (reference sequence). The V and J ends lost 0 bases and 7 bases, in that order; junction bases with no gene match: 5. The DNA for the CDR3 is TGTGCCAGCAGTTACTCGACAGGGTATGGTGAAAAACTGTTTTTT. As protein: CASSYSTGYGEKLFF.

CDR3 loop: CASSLSRVNTGELFF. CDR3 bases: TGTGCCAGCAGTTTATCGCGAGTGAACACCGGGGAGCTGTTTTTT. The V and J genes are TRBV27 and TRBJ2-2; D unresolved. With 0 bases removed from V and 1 base from J, the gap between germline ends came to 6 bases. The CDR3 is 15 amino acids. Germline V gene sequence: CDR1 MNHEY, CDR2 SMNVEV (reference sequence).